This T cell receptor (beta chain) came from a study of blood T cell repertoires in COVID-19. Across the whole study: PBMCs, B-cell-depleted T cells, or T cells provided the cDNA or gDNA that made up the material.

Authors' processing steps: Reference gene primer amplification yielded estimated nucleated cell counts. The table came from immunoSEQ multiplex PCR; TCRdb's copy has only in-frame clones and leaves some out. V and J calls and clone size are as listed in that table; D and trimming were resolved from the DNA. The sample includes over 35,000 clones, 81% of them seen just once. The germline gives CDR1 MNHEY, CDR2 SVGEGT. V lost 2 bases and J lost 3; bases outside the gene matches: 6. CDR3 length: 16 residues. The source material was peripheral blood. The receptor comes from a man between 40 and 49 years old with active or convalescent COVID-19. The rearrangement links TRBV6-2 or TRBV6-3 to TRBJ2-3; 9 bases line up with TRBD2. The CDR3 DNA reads TGTGCCAGCAGTTACCCAGCGGGGGGCCTAACAGATACGCAGTATTTT. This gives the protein CASSYPAGGLTDTQYF.